The 24 T cell receptor beta chains given below trace back to one sample, sequenced in a study of cytomegalovirus exposure and HLA in healthy donors. PCR amplification relied on 60 Vbeta primers (plus 13 Jbeta primers). Clones were read by immunoSEQ multiplex PCR, and TCRdb kept only the in-frame ones, dropping some. The sample holds roughly 97,000 clones, approximately 80% seen once. Sequenced input: PBMCs. Source of these receptors: a woman aged 40-49 years in good health and CMV-seronegative.

This clone was observed a few times. This sequence joins TRBV28 and TRBJ1-5, with D maybe TRBD1 (5 bases). The germline V gene has CDR1 MDHEN and CDR2 SYDVKM. The V end was cut by 1 base, the J end by 5 bases, with 21 bases between. This CDR3 comprises 18 residues. The DNA of the CDR3 is TGTGCCAGCAGTTTATCCCAGGGTTTGGGTTCGATTGATCAGCCCCAGCATTTT. It specifies CASSLSQGLGSIDQPQHF.

This clone has only one observation. The V gene is TRBV6-1, the J gene TRBJ1-2; the D is unclear. Germline V CDR1 and CDR2: MNHNS, SASEGT. The CDR3 is made up of 13 amino acids. Trimming took 1 base from V and 12 from J, leaving 15 bases between them. The CDR3 coding sequence is TGTGCCAGCAGTGAAGGGCGAGGGAAGGTCGACACCTTC. Amino acids: CASSEGRGKVDTF.

This chain joins TRBV18 and TRBJ2-7; D is possibly TRBD1 (6 bases). The CDR3 consists of 15 residues. Germline values: CDR1 KGHSH, CDR2 LQKENI. Trimming stripped 4 bases from V and 2 bases from J, with 15 bases between. The CDR3 loop reads CASSRSGGDTYEQYF. For the CDR3, the DNA is TGTGCCAGCTCACGTTCCGGTGGGGACACCTACGAGCAGTACTTC.

This chain connects TRBV6-6 to TRBJ2-7; 9 bases match TRBD1. The CDR3 is 16 amino acids. Unmatched junction bases numbered 8, after V lost 1 base and J lost 4 bases. Germline V gene lookup returns CDR1 MNHNY and CDR2 SVGAGI (reference sequence). In nucleotides, the CDR3 is TGTGCCAGCAGTTACTATTTGGACAGGGGCCCTTACGAGCAGTACTTC. Its translation: CASSYYLDRGPYEQYF.

This chain uses TRBV5-8 with TRBJ1-2, with D possibly TRBD1 on 6 matching bases. V was pared by 3 bases and J by 1 base, with 10 bases between. This CDR3 comprises 14 residues. Germline CDR1 and CDR2: SGHTS and YDEGEE. The CDR3 DNA reads TGTGCCAGCAGCTATCGGACAGATAACTATGGCTACACCTTC. This sequence encodes CASSYRTDNYGYTF. Combining the CDR3 with reference TRBV5-8 and TRBJ1-2 gives the whole variable domain EAGVTQSPTHLIKTRGQQATLRCSPISGHTSVYWYQQALGLGLQFLLWYDEGEERNRGNFPPRFSGRQFPNYSSELNVNALELEDSALYLCASSYRTDNYGYTFGSGTRLTVV.

The genes are TRBV2 and TRBJ1-2; 7 bases map to TRBD1. In germline, CDR1 is SNHLY, CDR2 FYNNEI. With V trimmed by 6 bases and J by 8 bases, 15 bases remained unmatched. CDR3 length: 15 amino acids. The CDR3: CASRAVPGQKEGYTF. CDR3 sequence (DNA): TGTGCCAGCAGAGCCGTCCCGGGACAGAAGGAAGGCTACACCTTC.

The V call is TRBV4-3, the J call TRBJ2-3, with a weak D call TRBD2 (6 bases). This CDR3 has 13 residues. V shed 1 base and J shed 7 bases, with 9 bases lying between them. Germline V gene sequence: CDR1 LGHNA, CDR2 YSLEER. CDR3 residues: CASSQGDFHTQYF. DNA for the CDR3: TGCGCCAGCAGCCAAGGGGACTTTCATACGCAGTATTTT.

The J gene is TRBJ1-1, the V gene TRBV19; maybe TRBD1 (5 bases). Germline V gene lookup returns CDR1 LNHDA and CDR2 SQIVND (reference sequence). With 9 bases removed from V and 0 bases from J, the gap between germline ends came to 11 bases. The CDR3 has 13 residues. The CDR3 nucleotides read TGTGCCAGCGAAGGGGCTTTGAACACTGAAGCTTTCTTT. Translating it yields CASEGALNTEAFF.

The gene calls are TRBV28 and TRBJ2-1, with TRBD2 identical over 15 bases. J gave up 4 bases and V 3 bases, and 7 bases lay outside the gene matches. The CDR3 extends over 18 amino acids. The V gene's germline CDR1 is MDHEN and CDR2 SYDVKM. Written as DNA, the CDR3 is TGTGCCAGCAGTTTTGTGGGACTAGCGGGAGGAGTGTACAATGAGCAGTTCTTC. It encodes CASSFVGLAGGVYNEQFF.

The V gene is TRBV29-1, the J gene TRBJ2-3; 9 nucleotides match TRBD1. CDR3 length equals 14 residues. CDR1 and CDR2 from the germline V gene are SQVTM and ANQGSEA. Unmatched junction bases numbered 14, after V lost 6 bases and J lost 10 bases. CDR3 sequence reads: CSVNRDREIFAQYF. CDR3 DNA: TGCAGCGTGAACCGGGACAGGGAGATATTTGCGCAGTATTTT.

This rearrangement joins TRBV10-3 to TRBJ2-1, with 9 bases aligning to TRBD1. The J segment lost 3 bases and the V segment lost 4 bases, leaving 10 bases of the junction unmatched. The CDR3 length is 17 residues. CDR1 and CDR2 (germline): ENHRY, SYGVKD. The DNA for the CDR3 is TGTGCCATCAGTGGGGGGACAGGGCAGGTGTTCTACAATGAGCAGTTCTTC. Translation: CAISGGTGQVFYNEQFF.

The chain recombines TRBV23-1 with TRBJ1-1; D is ambiguous. TRBV23-1 is placed among ORFs of uncertain function. The CDR3 is made up of 16 amino acids. Trimming pared 0 bases from V and 1 base from J, leaving 12 bases between. For the CDR3, the DNA is TGCGCCAGCAGTCAATCGGTCGGGGTCGGGAACACTGAAGCTTTCTTT. Protein sequence: CASSQSVGVGNTEAFF.

The gene calls are TRBV9 and TRBJ2-4, with 7 bases lining up with TRBD2. The V gene's germline CDR1 is SGDLS and CDR2 YYNGEE. This CDR3 region has 18 residues. J gave up 6 bases and V 3 bases, and 18 bases lay outside the gene matches. The CDR3 DNA reads TGTGCCAGCAGCGCGGGGGGTACGCCTGGGGAAGGGCGAAACATTCAGTACTTC. It yields the protein CASSAGGTPGEGRNIQYF.

This chain connects TRBV5-1 to TRBJ2-5; 7 nucleotides agree with TRBD1. There are 14 residues in the CDR3. CDR1 SGHRS and CDR2 YFSETQ come from the germline V gene. The V gene end was trimmed by 3 bases and the J gene end by 4 bases; junction bases not matched to a gene: 6. The CDR3 loop is CASSSQGLGETQYF. Written as DNA, the CDR3 is TGCGCCAGCAGCTCACAGGGGTTGGGAGAGACCCAGTACTTC.

The V and J genes are TRBV23-1 and TRBJ2-5; a weak D match, TRBD2 (6 bases). TRBV23-1 is given ORF status, its function remaining uncertain. V lost 3 bases, J lost 5 bases, and 16 bases lay in between. This CDR3 spans 15 amino acids. The CDR3 nucleotides are TGCGCCAGCAGTCACCTCAGGGACTTTGGGGAGACCCAGTACTTC. Protein sequence: CASSHLRDFGETQYF.

V and J are TRBV4-2 and TRBJ1-6, with no clear D. This CDR3 comprises 16 residues. The V end lost 3 bases, the J end lost 6 bases, and 15 bases lay between the germline ends. Germline V gene lookup returns CDR1 LGHNA and CDR2 YNFKEQ. DNA for the CDR3: TGTGCCAGCAGCCACCCTTTAGGAGGTTCTAATTCACCCCTCCACTTT. As protein: CASSHPLGGSNSPLHF.

The chain carries TRBV27 and TRBJ2-7; D may be TRBD1 (6 bases). The CDR3 extends over 14 amino acids. Per the germline V gene, CDR1 is MNHEY and CDR2 is SMNVEV (reference sequence). Trimming cost V 4 bases and J 2 bases, with 12 bases left between them. CDR3 bases: TGTGCCAGCAGTTGGCAGGGGAACGCCTACGAGCAGTACTTC. Its protein is CASSWQGNAYEQYF.

The J gene is TRBJ2-2, the V gene TRBV7-8, with D maybe TRBD1 (6 bases). The CDR3 consists of 16 residues. Per the germline V gene, CDR1 is SGHVS and CDR2 is FQNEAQ. Trimming took off 4 bases at V and 2 bases at J, with 14 bases between the two ends. The CDR3 region has the DNA TGTGCCAGCAGCTCCCGGACAGCGAGAAACACCGGGGAGCTGTTTTTT. It translates to CASSSRTARNTGELFF.

V usage is TRBV2 and J usage is TRBJ1-5; TRBD1 aligns across 7 bases. This CDR3 spans 16 amino acids. Trimming removed 3 bases from V and 6 bases from J; junction bases left unmatched: 11. The germline CDR1 and CDR2 sequences are SNHLY and FYNNEI. This chain's CDR3 is CASSERMRAGGQPQHF. CDR3 DNA: TGTGCCAGCAGTGAGCGGATGAGGGCAGGGGGTCAGCCCCAGCATTTT.

CDR3 region: CASSPHLSGRTSRIRSYEQYF. CDR3 DNA sequence: TGTGCCAGCAGTCCGCACCTTAGCGGGAGAACCTCCAGAATCCGCTCCTACGAGCAGTACTTC. The chain combines TRBV27 with TRBJ2-7; 9 bases fit TRBD2. This CDR3 spans 21 amino acids. CDR1 and CDR2 (germline): MNHEY, SMNVEV (reference sequence). V was pared by 5 bases and J by 0 bases, with 23 bases of the junction left unmatched.

The gene calls are TRBV5-6 and TRBJ2-7; 14 nucleotides line up with TRBD2. J gave up 0 bases and V 2 bases, and 7 bases lay outside the gene matches. Germline V lookup: CDR1 SGHDT, CDR2 YYEEEE. CDR3 length: 18 residues. CDR3 coding DNA: TGTGCCAGCAGCTTTCCGGGACTAGCGGGAGTCAACTCCTACGAGCAGTACTTC. The encoded protein is CASSFPGLAGVNSYEQYF.

This chain uses TRBV5-6 with TRBJ2-1; TRBD1 matches at 7 bases. Germline V gene sequence: CDR1 SGHDT, CDR2 YYEEEE. Trimming removed 0 bases from V and 9 bases from J; junction bases left unmatched: 6. This CDR3 region has 14 residues. The CDR3 here is CASSLGQGLTEQFF. The CDR3 region has the DNA TGTGCCAGCAGCTTGGGACAGGGCCTGACTGAGCAGTTCTTC.

The chain joins TRBV19 to TRBJ1-6, with D unclear. The CDR3 length is 15 residues. Germline assignment: CDR1 LNHDA and CDR2 SQIVND (reference sequence). Trimming removed 3 bases from V and 6 bases from J, with 12 bases in between. CDR3 in amino acids: CASSIMNVANSPLHF. CDR3 sequence (DNA): TGTGCCAGTAGTATTATGAATGTGGCTAATTCACCCCTCCACTTT.

V is TRBV5-8 and J is TRBJ2-3; tentatively, D is TRBD1 (5 bases). Trimming pared 10 bases from V and 2 bases from J, leaving 17 bases between. The CDR3 runs to 14 residues. Per the germline V gene, CDR1 is SGHTS and CDR2 is YDEGEE. The CDR3 DNA is TGTGCCGGGGCCTGGCAGGAATACACAGATACGCAGTATTTT. It codes for CAGAWQEYTDTQYF.